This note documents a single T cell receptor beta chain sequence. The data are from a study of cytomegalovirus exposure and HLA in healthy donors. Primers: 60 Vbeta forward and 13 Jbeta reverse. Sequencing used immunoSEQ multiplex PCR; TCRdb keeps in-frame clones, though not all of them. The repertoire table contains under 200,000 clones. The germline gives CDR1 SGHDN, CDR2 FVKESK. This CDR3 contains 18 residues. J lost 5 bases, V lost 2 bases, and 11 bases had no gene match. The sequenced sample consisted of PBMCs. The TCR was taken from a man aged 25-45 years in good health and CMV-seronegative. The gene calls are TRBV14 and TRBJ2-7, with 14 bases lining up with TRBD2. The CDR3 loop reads CASSQIGGLAGVVHEQYF. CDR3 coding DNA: TGTGCCAGCAGCCAAATCGGGGGACTAGCGGGAGTGGTCCACGAGCAGTACTTC.